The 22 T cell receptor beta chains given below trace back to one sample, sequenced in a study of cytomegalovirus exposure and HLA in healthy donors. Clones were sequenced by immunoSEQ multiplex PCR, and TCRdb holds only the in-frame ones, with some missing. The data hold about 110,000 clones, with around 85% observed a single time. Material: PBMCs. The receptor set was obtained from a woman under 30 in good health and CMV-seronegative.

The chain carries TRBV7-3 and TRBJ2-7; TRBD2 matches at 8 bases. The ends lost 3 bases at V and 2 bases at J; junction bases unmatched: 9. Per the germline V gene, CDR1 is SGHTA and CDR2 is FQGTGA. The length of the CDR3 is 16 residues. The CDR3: CASSFMLTSAAYEQYF. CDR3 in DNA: TGTGCCAGCAGCTTCATGCTGACTAGCGCGGCCTACGAGCAGTACTTC.

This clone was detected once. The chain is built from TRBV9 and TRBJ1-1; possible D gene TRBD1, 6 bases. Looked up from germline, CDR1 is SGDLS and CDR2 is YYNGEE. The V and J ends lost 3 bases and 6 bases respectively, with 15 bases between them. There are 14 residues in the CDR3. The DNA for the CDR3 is TGTGCCAGCAGCGCCTCGGACAGTGTCGCTGAAGCTTTCTTT. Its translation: CASSASDSVAEAFF.

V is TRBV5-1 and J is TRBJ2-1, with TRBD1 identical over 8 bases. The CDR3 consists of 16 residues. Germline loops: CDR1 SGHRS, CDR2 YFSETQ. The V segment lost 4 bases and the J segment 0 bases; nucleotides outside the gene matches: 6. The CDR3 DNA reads TGCGCCAGCAGCCCCGGGACAGGAACCTCCTACAATGAGCAGTTCTTC. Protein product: CASSPGTGTSYNEQFF. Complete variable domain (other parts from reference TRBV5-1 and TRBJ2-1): KAGVTQTPRYLIKTRGQQVTLSCSPISGHRSVSWYQQTPGQGLQFLFEYFSETQRNKGNFPGRFSGRQFSNSRSEMNVSTLELGDSALYLCASSPGTGTSYNEQFFGPGTRLTVL.

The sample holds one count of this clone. The CDR3 here is CASSFVQGNTEAFF. The CDR3 region has the DNA TGTGCCAGCAGCTTTGTGCAGGGGAACACTGAAGCTTTCTTT. This chain joins TRBV7-9 and TRBJ1-1, with D possibly being TRBD1 (5 bases). This CDR3 region has 14 residues. Trimming stripped 3 bases from V and 1 base from J, with 9 bases between. In germline, CDR1 is SEHNR, CDR2 FQNEAQ (reference sequence).

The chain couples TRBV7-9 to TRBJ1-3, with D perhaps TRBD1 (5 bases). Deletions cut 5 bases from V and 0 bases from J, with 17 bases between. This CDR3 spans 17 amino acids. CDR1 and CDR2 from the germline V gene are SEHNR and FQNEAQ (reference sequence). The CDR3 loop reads CASSPNTGLHSGNTIYF. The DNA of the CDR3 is TGTGCCAGCAGCCCGAATACAGGCCTCCACTCTGGAAACACCATATATTTT. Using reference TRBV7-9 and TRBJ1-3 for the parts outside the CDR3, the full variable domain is DTGVSQNPRHKITKRGQNVTFRCDPISEHNRLYWYRQTLGQGPEFLTYFQNEAQLEKSRLLSDRFSAERPKGSFSTLEIQRTEQGDSAMYLCASSPNTGLHSGNTIYFGEGSWLTVV.

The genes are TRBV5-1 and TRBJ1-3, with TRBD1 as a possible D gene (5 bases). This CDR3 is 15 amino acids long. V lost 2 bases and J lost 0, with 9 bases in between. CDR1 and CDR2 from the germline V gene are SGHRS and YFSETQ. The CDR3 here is CASSLGGASGNTIYF. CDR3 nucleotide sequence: TGCGCCAGCAGCTTAGGTGGGGCCTCTGGAAACACCATATATTTT.

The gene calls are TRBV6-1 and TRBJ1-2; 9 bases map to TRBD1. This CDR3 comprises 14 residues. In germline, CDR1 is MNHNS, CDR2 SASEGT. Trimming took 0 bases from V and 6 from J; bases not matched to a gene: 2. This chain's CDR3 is CASSEATGGDGYTF. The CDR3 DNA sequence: TGTGCCAGCAGTGAAGCAACAGGGGGCGATGGCTACACCTTC.

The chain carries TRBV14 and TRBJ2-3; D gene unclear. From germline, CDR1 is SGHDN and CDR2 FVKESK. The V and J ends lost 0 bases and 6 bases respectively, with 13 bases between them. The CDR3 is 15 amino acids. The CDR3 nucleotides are TGTGCCAGCAGCCAAGATGCGGCCCCGAGGGATACGCAGTATTTT. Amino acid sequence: CASSQDAAPRDTQYF.

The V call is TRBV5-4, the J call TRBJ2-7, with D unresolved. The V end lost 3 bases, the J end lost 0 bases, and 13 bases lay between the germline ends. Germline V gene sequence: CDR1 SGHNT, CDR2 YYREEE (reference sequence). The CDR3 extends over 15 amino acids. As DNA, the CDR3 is TGTGCCAGCAGCTGGGCCCCAATGGACTCCTACGAGCAGTACTTC. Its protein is CASSWAPMDSYEQYF.

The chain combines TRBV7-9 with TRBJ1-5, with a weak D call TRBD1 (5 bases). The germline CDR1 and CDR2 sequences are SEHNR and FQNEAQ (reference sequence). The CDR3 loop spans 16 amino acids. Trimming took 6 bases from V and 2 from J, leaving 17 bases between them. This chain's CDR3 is CASRSWGGAGNQPQHF. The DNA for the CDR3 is TGTGCCAGCAGGTCTTGGGGGGGTGCGGGCAATCAGCCCCAGCATTTT.

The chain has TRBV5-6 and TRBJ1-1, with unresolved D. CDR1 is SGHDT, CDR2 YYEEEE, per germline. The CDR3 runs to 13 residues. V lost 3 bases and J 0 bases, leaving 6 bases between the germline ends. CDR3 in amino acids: CASSSTLNTEAFF. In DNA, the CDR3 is TGTGCCAGCAGCTCGACACTGAACACTGAAGCTTTCTTT.

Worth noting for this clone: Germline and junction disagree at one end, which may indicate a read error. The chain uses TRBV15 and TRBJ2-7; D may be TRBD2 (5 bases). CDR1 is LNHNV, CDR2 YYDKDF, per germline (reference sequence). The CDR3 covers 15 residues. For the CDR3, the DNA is TGTGCCACCAGCCGAGATCCCGGGGTGCCCTACGAGCAGTACTTC. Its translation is CATSRDPGVPYEQYF.

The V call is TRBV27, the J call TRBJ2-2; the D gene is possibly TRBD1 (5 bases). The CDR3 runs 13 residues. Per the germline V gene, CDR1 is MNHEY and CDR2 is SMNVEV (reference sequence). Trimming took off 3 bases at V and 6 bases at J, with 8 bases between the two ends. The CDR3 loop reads CASSFRVSGELFF. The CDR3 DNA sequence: TGTGCCAGCAGTTTCAGGGTATCCGGGGAGCTGTTTTTT.

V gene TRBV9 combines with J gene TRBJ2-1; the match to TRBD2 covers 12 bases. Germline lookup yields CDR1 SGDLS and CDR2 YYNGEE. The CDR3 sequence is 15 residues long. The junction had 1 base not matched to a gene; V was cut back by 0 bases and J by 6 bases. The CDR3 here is CASSVASGGANEQFF. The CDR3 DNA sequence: TGTGCCAGCAGCGTAGCTAGCGGGGGGGCCAATGAGCAGTTCTTC.

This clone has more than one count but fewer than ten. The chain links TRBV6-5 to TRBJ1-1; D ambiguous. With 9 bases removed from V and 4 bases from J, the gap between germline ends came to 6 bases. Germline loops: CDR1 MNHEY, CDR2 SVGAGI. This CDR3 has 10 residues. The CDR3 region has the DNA TGTGCCAGTAGAAGCACTGAAGCTTTCTTT. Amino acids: CASRSTEAFF.

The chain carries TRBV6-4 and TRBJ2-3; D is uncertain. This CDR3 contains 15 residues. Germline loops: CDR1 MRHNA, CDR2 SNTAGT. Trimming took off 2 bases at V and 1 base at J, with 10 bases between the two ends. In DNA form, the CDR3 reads TGTGCCAGCAGTGACGGCGGTTACGGCACAGATACGCAGTATTTT. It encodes CASSDGGYGTDTQYF.

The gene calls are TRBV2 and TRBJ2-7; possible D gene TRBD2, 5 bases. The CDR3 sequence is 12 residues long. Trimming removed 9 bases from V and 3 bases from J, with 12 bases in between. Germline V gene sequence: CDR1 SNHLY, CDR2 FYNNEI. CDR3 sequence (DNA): TGTGCCAGAGAGGGAGAAAGCTACGAGCAGTACTTC. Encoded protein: CAREGESYEQYF.

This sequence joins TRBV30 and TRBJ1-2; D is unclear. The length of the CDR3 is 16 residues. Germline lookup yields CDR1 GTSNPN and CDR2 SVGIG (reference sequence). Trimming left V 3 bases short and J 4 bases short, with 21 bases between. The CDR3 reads CAWSLGPRTQTYGYTF. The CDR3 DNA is TGTGCCTGGAGCCTAGGCCCCAGAACCCAAACCTATGGCTACACCTTC.

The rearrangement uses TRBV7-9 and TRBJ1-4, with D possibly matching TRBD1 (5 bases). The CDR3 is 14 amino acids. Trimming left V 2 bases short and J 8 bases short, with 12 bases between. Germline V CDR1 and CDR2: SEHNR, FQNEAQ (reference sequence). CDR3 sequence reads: CASSLQGLGEKLFF. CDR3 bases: TGTGCCAGCAGCTTACAGGGTCTCGGGGAAAAACTGTTTTTT. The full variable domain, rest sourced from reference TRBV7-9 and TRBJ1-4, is DTGVSQNPRHKITKRGQNVTFRCDPISEHNRLYWYRQTLGQGPEFLTYFQNEAQLEKSRLLSDRFSAERPKGSFSTLEIQRTEQGDSAMYLCASSLQGLGEKLFFGSGTQLSVL.

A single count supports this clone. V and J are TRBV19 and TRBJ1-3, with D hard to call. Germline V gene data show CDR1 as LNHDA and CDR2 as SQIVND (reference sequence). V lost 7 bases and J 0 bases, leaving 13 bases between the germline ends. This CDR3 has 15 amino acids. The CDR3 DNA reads TGTGCCAGTACCGTTGGCGGCAACTCTGGAAACACCATATATTTT. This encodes CASTVGGNSGNTIYF.

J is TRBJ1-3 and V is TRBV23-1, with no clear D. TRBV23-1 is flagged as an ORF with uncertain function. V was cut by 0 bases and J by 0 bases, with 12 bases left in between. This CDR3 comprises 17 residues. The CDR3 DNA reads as TGCGCCAGCAGTCAATCCCTAGGACTATTCTCTGGAAACACCATATATTTT. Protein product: CASSQSLGLFSGNTIYF.

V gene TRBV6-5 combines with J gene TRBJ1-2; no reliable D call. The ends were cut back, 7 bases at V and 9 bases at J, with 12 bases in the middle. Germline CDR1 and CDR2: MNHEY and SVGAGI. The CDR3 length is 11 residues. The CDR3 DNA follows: TGTGCCAGCATTCGATCTAAGAGCTACACCTTC. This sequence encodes CASIRSKSYTF.